This T cell receptor beta chain was identified during a study of CD8 T cells in ankylosing spondylitis. There are many counts of this clonotype. What it binds is unknown. Findings and limits, study-wide: Reported data indicate significant enrichment of disease-linked clones within matched ankylosing spondylitis synovial fluid.

Germline values: CDR1 KGHDR, CDR2 SFDVKD. This CDR3 region has 15 residues. With 3 bases clipped from V and 6 bases from J, the junction kept 5 bases outside the gene matches. TCRdb reprocessed the 5' RACE reads with MiXCR, giving one entry per CDR3 protein. The sample holds about 160,000 distinct CDR3 sequences, roughly 10% seen once. This clonotype originated in a female donor with ankylosing spondylitis or in good health (not recorded which). The genes are TRBV24-1 and TRBJ2-1; 9 nucleotides agree with TRBD1. Sequenced input: blood, either unsorted or a sorted T cell fraction (not recorded which). The DNA of the CDR3 is TGTGCCACCAGTGATCCGTGGACAGGGGTCAATGAGCAGTTCTTC. Translated, it gives CATSDPWTGVNEQFF.